Shown below are 17 T cell receptor beta chains from a single sample sequenced in a study of Ad26.COV2.S vaccination and SARS-CoV-2 variants. This table comes from immunoSEQ multiplex PCR, and its TCRdb copy is limited to in-frame clones, with some not included. The sample comprises about 460,000 clones, 70% to 90% of which are singletons, and roughly 1.7% rests with the top ten. Treatment here: approximately 18 received Ad26.COV2.S at low or high dose, single or two shots; 5 received placebo; per-sample allocation not given. The samples were gathered on day 63 after the first injection of vaccine or placebo. The source material was peripheral blood, sampled in a trial of Ad26.COV2.S vaccine versus placebo. The receptors were sampled from a person aged 18 to 59 who received the Ad26.COV2.S COVID-19 vaccine or a placebo.

The rearrangement joins TRBV19 to TRBJ2-7; 8 bases match TRBD1. CDR1 LNHDA and CDR2 SQIVND come from the germline V gene (reference sequence). The V segment lost 6 bases and the J segment 1 base; nucleotides outside the gene matches: 5. The CDR3 has 14 amino acids. DNA for the CDR3: TGTGCCAGTAGATCAGGGGGCAGTTCCTACGAGCAGTACTTC. It translates to CASRSGGSSYEQYF.

The J gene is TRBJ1-2, the V gene TRBV6-6; D may be TRBD1 (5 bases). Germline V CDR1 and CDR2: MNHNY, SVGAGI (reference sequence). The CDR3 has 16 amino acids. The V end was cut by 0 bases, the J end by 2 bases, with 13 bases between. CDR3: CASSYSGGVLNYGYTF. CDR3 nucleotide sequence: TGTGCCAGCAGTTACTCGGGGGGTGTGTTAAACTATGGCTACACCTTC.

A single count supports this clone. V gene TRBV6-5 combines with J gene TRBJ2-7; D is possibly TRBD1 or TRBD2 (5 bases each). Germline V gene lookup returns CDR1 MNHEY and CDR2 SVGAGI. The CDR3 covers 13 residues. With 5 bases removed from V and 3 bases from J, the gap between germline ends came to 11 bases. CDR3 loop: CASSTRDRYEQYF. CDR3 sequence (DNA): TGTGCCAGCAGTACCCGGGACCGCTACGAGCAGTACTTC.

The genes are TRBV28 and TRBJ2-2; D call uncertain. Trimming removed 5 bases at V and 3 bases at J, with 4 bases between. CDR3 length: 12 residues. Per the germline V gene, CDR1 is MDHEN and CDR2 is SYDVKM. The CDR3 sequence: CASSTYTGELFF. CDR3 nucleotide sequence: TGTGCCAGCAGTACATACACCGGGGAGCTGTTTTTT.

The chain uses TRBV5-1 and TRBJ2-7, with 8 bases fitting TRBD1. V lost 7 bases and J lost 5; bases outside the gene matches: 8. CDR3 length: 13 amino acids. Germline V gene lookup returns CDR1 SGHRS and CDR2 YFSETQ. The CDR3, as DNA: TGCGCCAGCTCCGGACAGGGAGCTGACGAGCAGTACTTC. This codes for CASSGQGADEQYF.

The CDR3 DNA sequence: TGTGCCAGCAGCCGTTCCGTGCCGGGAGCTAACTACGAGCAGTACTTC. The encoded protein is CASSRSVPGANYEQYF. The chain recombines TRBV28 with TRBJ2-7; tentative D call: TRBD2 (6 bases). The CDR3 runs to 16 residues. Germline CDR1 and CDR2: MDHEN and SYDVKM. V was pared by 6 bases and J by 3 bases, with 21 bases between.

The chain uses TRBV3-1 (or the pseudogene TRBV3-2) and TRBJ1-5, with D possibly matching TRBD1 (6 bases). This CDR3 is built from 15 residues. Trimming took off 4 bases at V and 3 bases at J, with 13 bases between the two ends. Germline V lookup: CDR1 LGHDT, CDR2 YNNKEL (reference sequence). The CDR3 protein is CASSLGWDNNQPQHF. CDR3 DNA sequence: TGTGCCAGCAGCCTAGGGTGGGACAACAATCAGCCCCAGCATTTT.

The sample holds a few counts of this clone. The chain carries TRBV28 and TRBJ2-7; tentatively, D is TRBD2 (6 bases). The CDR3 totals 14 residues. In germline, CDR1 is MDHEN, CDR2 SYDVKM. The V end was cut by 10 bases, the J end by 0 bases, with 16 bases between. The chain's CDR3 is CATGLARSSYEQYF. CDR3 DNA: TGTGCCACGGGCCTAGCGAGGAGCTCCTACGAGCAGTACTTC.

The chain recombines TRBV7-9 with TRBJ1-2, with D possibly matching TRBD1 (5 bases). The CDR3 runs 15 residues. Germline V gene sequence: CDR1 SEHNR, CDR2 FQNEAQ (reference sequence). V was pared by 1 base and J by 4 bases, with 13 bases between. In DNA, the CDR3 is TGTGCCAGCAGCTTAGGTGTCACGGGGACCTATGGCTACACCTTC. As protein: CASSLGVTGTYGYTF.

CDR3 nucleotides: TGTGCCAGCCGCAATTCAGGGATCCGTTCTAATAACTATGGCTACACCTTC. It yields the protein CASRNSGIRSNNYGYTF. The rearrangement joins TRBV19 to TRBJ1-2; TRBD1 might be the D (5 bases). Germline V gene data show CDR1 as LNHDA and CDR2 as SQIVND (reference sequence). The CDR3 is made up of 17 amino acids. The V and J ends lost 9 bases and 1 base respectively, with 24 bases between them. Supplemented by reference TRBV19 and TRBJ1-2, the full variable domain reads DGGITQSPKYLFRKEGQNVTLSCEQNLNHDAMYWYRQDPGQGLRLIYYSQIVNDFQKGDIAEGYSVSREKKESFPLTVTSAQKNPTAFYLCASRNSGIRSNNYGYTFGSGTRLTVV.

The chain combines TRBV4-1 with TRBJ1-2, with unresolved D. Trimming cost V 1 base and J 6 bases, with 9 bases left between them. This CDR3 has 13 residues. CDR1 MGHRA and CDR2 YSYEKL come from the germline V gene. The CDR3 DNA reads TGCGCCAGCAGCCAAGTCGGATTTCATGGCTACACCTTC. This gives the protein CASSQVGFHGYTF.

The chain carries TRBV3-1 (or the pseudogene TRBV3-2) and TRBJ2-2, with D maybe TRBD2 (6 bases). CDR1 and CDR2 from the germline V gene are LGHDT and YNNKEL (reference sequence). Trimming cost V 1 base and J 6 bases, with 15 bases left between them. This CDR3 region has 16 residues. The CDR3 here is CASSQGWAGPAGELFF. The CDR3 DNA sequence: TGTGCCAGCAGCCAAGGGTGGGCGGGACCAGCCGGGGAGCTGTTTTTT.

The chain links TRBV28 to TRBJ2-5; TRBD2 matches at 7 bases. This CDR3 contains 15 residues. CDR1 and CDR2 (germline): MDHEN, SYDVKM. V shed 5 bases, J shed 2 bases, and the junction held 8 bases outside the gene matches. The CDR3 DNA reads as TGTGCCAGCAGTCGAAGCGGGGCGATACAAGAGACCCAGTACTTC. It translates to CASSRSGAIQETQYF.

The CDR3 here is CASSQDLGYTF. CDR3 sequence (DNA): TGTGCCAGCAGCCAAGATCTTGGCTACACCTTC. The genes are TRBV4-2 and TRBJ1-2, with D hard to call. Trimming pared 0 bases from V and 7 bases from J, leaving 3 bases between. This CDR3 contains 11 residues. Germline-derived CDR1 and CDR2 are LGHNA and YNFKEQ.

This chain connects TRBV6-6 to TRBJ1-2; 12 nucleotides agree with TRBD1. The CDR3 has 15 amino acids. V lost 5 bases, J lost 5 bases, and 6 bases stayed unmatched. The germline CDR1 and CDR2 sequences are MNHNY and SVGAGI (reference sequence). Here the CDR3 reads CASSRDRGLNYGYTF. DNA for the CDR3: TGTGCCAGCAGTAGGGACAGGGGGCTTAATTATGGCTACACCTTC.

The rearrangement joins TRBV7-8 to TRBJ1-5; D remains unclear. V was clipped by 3 bases and J by 6 bases, with 9 bases between them. CDR1 and CDR2 (germline): SGHVS, FQNEAQ. CDR3 length: 13 residues. Here the CDR3 DNA reads TGTGCCAGCAGCTTGGACTTGTTTCAGCCCCAGCATTTT. Encoded protein: CASSLDLFQPQHF.

This chain joins TRBV3-1 (or the pseudogene TRBV3-2) and TRBJ2-5; TRBD2 matches 9 bases. Germline V gene data show CDR1 as LGHDT and CDR2 as YNNKEL (reference sequence). V shed 1 base, J shed 4 bases, and the junction held 4 bases outside the gene matches. This CDR3 has 15 residues. The CDR3 is CASSQGSAGGETQYF. CDR3 DNA: TGTGCCAGCAGCCAAGGATCAGCGGGAGGAGAGACCCAGTACTTC.